Following are 14 T cell receptor beta chains from one sample sequenced in a study of blood T cells in healthy people across ages. The authors ran a second PCR of about 7 to 12 cycles using a sample-barcoded 5' primer and a J-beta primer mix. TCRdb redid the calling of the 5' RACE reads with MiXCR, one entry per CDR3 protein. The profile shows about 800,000 distinct CDR3 sequences, more than 45% of them singletons. The sequenced sample consisted of blood. The receptors come from a man aged 25 to 40 in good health.

This chain uses TRBV10-3 with TRBJ1-1; TRBD1 might be the D (6 bases). V was pared by 11 bases and J by 0 bases, with 16 bases between. The CDR3 extends over 14 amino acids. The germline V gene encodes CDR1 ENHRY and CDR2 SYGVKD. The CDR3 coding sequence is TGTGCCTCCGCTTGGGGGGCCATGAACACTGAAGCTTTCTTT. Residues: CASAWGAMNTEAFF.

For the CDR3, the DNA is TGTGCCAGCAGTTACTCGAAAGTTGGGACTAGCGGGAGGATCGAGCAGTACTTC. Translated, it gives CASSYSKVGTSGRIEQYF. The J gene is TRBJ2-7, the V gene TRBV6-5; 15 nucleotides agree with TRBD2. This CDR3 is built from 18 residues. With V trimmed by 0 bases and J by 6 bases, 9 bases remained unmatched. Germline CDR1 reads MNHEY; CDR2 reads SVGAGI.

The J gene is TRBJ2-5, the V gene TRBV7-2; D perhaps matches TRBD2 (6 bases). The CDR3 is made up of 15 amino acids. Germline CDR1 is SGHTA and CDR2 is FQGNSA. V was pared by 3 bases and J by 7 bases, with 18 bases between. CDR3 coding DNA: TGTGCCAGCAGCTTCGGGGGAGCGATGGGGGGGACCCAGTACTTC. Translation gives CASSFGGAMGGTQYF.

This chain's CDR3 is CSARDRQREDIQYF. In DNA form, the CDR3 reads TGCAGTGCTAGAGATCGGCAACGAGAGGACATTCAGTACTTC. The genes are TRBV20-1 and TRBJ2-4; no definite D call. The CDR3 runs 14 residues. CDR1 and CDR2 from the germline V gene are DFQATT and SNEGSKA (reference sequence). Trimming stripped 0 bases from V and 8 bases from J, with 14 bases between.

The rearrangement links TRBV7-2 to TRBJ2-5; D gene uncertain. In germline, CDR1 is SGHTA, CDR2 FQGNSA. CDR3 size: 14 residues. The V gene lost 1 base and the J gene lost 11 bases, with 17 bases spanning the gap. The CDR3 nucleotides are TGTGCCAGCAGCTTAGGGGCAAGGGTTAACAAGCAGTACTTC. As protein: CASSLGARVNKQYF.

This chain's CDR3 is CASSRQDSSNEKLFF. DNA of the CDR3: TGCGCCAGCAGCCGTCAGGACAGCTCTAATGAAAAACTGTTTTTT. This chain uses TRBV4-1 with TRBJ1-4; D perhaps matches TRBD1 (6 bases). The CDR3 runs 15 residues. V dropped 4 bases and J dropped 3 bases, with 12 bases sitting between them. Germline CDR1 and CDR2: MGHRA and YSYEKL.

This clonotype was seen only a few times. The gene calls are TRBV4-3 and TRBJ2-5, with 8 bases lining up with TRBD2. The trim removed 0 bases at V and 2 bases at J, leaving 8 bases unmatched. The CDR3 loop spans 17 amino acids. CDR1 and CDR2 from the germline V gene are LGHNA and YSLEER. CDR3 protein: CASSQDGGVYRQETQYF. The DNA of the CDR3 is TGCGCCAGCAGCCAAGACGGGGGGGTGTATCGGCAAGAGACCCAGTACTTC.

The chain employs TRBV24-1 and TRBJ2-3; D is unclear. The CDR3 length is 13 residues. Germline assignment: CDR1 KGHDR and CDR2 SFDVKD. Trimming shortened V by 5 bases and J by 3 bases, and 8 bases separated the two germline ends. The CDR3 spells CATSGLGTDTQYF. For the CDR3, the DNA is TGTGCCACCAGTGGATTGGGGACAGATACGCAGTATTTT.

V is TRBV6-2 or TRBV6-3 and J is TRBJ2-7; D is uncertain. The CDR3 totals 13 residues. V was trimmed by 0 bases and J by 3 bases, leaving 6 bases between them. Germline values: CDR1 MNHEY, CDR2 SVGEGT. CDR3 bases: TGTGCCAGCAGTTACTCGGCTAGCTACGAGCAGTACTTC. It yields the protein CASSYSASYEQYF.

This clonotype was seen a few times. The chain employs TRBV7-2 and TRBJ2-7; a possible D gene is TRBD2 (5 bases). Germline V gene lookup returns CDR1 SGHTA and CDR2 FQGNSA. V lost 6 bases and J 0 bases, leaving 9 bases between the germline ends. The CDR3 is 13 residues long. The CDR3 DNA follows: TGTGCCAGCAGGACGGGGAGCTCCTACGAGCAGTACTTC. This translates into CASRTGSSYEQYF.

This clonotype has only a few counts. The chain recombines TRBV10-3 with TRBJ2-3; no definite D call. Germline lookup yields CDR1 ENHRY and CDR2 SYGVKD. The CDR3 covers 17 residues. The V end lost 2 bases, the J end lost 3 bases, and 18 bases lay between the germline ends. The CDR3 nucleotides read TGTGCCATCAGTGAGGTCGCGGCTAGGTGGCAGACAGATACGCAGTATTTT. This codes for CAISEVAARWQTDTQYF.

The J gene is TRBJ1-4, the V gene TRBV12-3 or TRBV12-4; D remains unclear. Trimming shortened V by 6 bases and J by 0 bases, and 11 bases separated the two germline ends. This CDR3 spans 15 amino acids. CDR3 in DNA: TGTGCCAGCAGGAGCCGCGGTTCAACTAATGAAAAACTGTTTTTT. This translates into CASRSRGSTNEKLFF.

The chain couples TRBV6-6 to TRBJ2-7, with 9 nucleotides matching TRBD2. CDR1 is MNHNY, CDR2 SVGAGI, per germline (reference sequence). Trimming took 6 bases from V and 3 from J; bases not matched to a gene: 6. The CDR3 contains 14 residues. CDR3 sequence reads: CASSPSSGIYEQYF. The CDR3 region has the DNA TGTGCCAGCAGCCCCTCTAGCGGGATCTACGAGCAGTACTTC.

Only one count was recorded for this clonotype. The gene calls are TRBV7-6 and TRBJ2-1; TRBD1 or TRBD2 may be the D gene (6 bases each). Trimming stripped 2 bases from V and 4 bases from J, with 15 bases between. Looked up from germline, CDR1 is SGHVS and CDR2 is FNYEAQ. This CDR3 is 16 amino acids long. In DNA form, the CDR3 reads TGTGCCAGCAGCTTATCCCGCGGGACATCGTACAATGAGCAGTTCTTC. This translates into CASSLSRGTSYNEQFF.